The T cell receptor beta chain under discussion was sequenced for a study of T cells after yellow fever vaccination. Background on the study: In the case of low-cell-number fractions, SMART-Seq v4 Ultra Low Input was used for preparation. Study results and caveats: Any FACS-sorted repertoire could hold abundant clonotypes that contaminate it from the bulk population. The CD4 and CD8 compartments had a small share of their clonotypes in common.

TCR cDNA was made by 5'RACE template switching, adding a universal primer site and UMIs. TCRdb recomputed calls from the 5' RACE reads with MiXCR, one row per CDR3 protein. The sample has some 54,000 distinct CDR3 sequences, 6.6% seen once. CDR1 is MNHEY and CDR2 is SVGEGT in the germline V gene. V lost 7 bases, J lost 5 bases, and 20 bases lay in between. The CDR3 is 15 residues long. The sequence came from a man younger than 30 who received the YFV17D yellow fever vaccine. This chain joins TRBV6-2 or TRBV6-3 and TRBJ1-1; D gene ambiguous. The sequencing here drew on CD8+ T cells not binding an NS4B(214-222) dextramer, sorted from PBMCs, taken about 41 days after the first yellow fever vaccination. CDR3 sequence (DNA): TGTGCCAGCACATCCGGACTAGTGTTTCCGACTGAAGCTTTCTTT. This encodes CASTSGLVFPTEAFF.